The 30 T cell receptor beta chains below all came from one sample that was sequenced in a study of shared clonotypes between healthy human individuals. The protocol was immunoSEQ multiplex PCR, while the TCRdb copy is restricted to in-frame clones and leaves out a portion. The repertoire holds a few hundred thousand clones, around three quarters seen once, with over 9.5% in the top ten. Sequenced input: PBMCs. All receptors derive from a woman in her thirties or forties in good health. Some clones in this sample may be carry-over from other donors' samples.

The chain uses TRBV6-1 and TRBJ1-2; 9 positions match TRBD1. The CDR3 is 14 residues long. Trimming at V came to 3 bases and at J to 7 bases, leaving 6 bases not matched to a gene. CDR1 and CDR2 from the germline V gene are MNHNS and SASEGT. CDR3 amino acids: CASSDGQGLSGYTF. The CDR3, as DNA: TGTGCCAGCAGTGATGGACAGGGGTTGAGTGGCTACACCTTC.

V is TRBV13 and J is TRBJ2-6; the D gene is possibly TRBD2 (5 bases). Germline-derived CDR1 and CDR2 are PRHDT and FYEKMQ (reference sequence). This CDR3 comprises 17 residues. V was pared by 6 bases and J by 5 bases, with 20 bases between. The CDR3 is CASRVKGVQSRANVLTF. The CDR3 nucleotides read TGTGCCAGCAGAGTTAAGGGAGTACAAAGTCGGGCCAACGTCCTGACTTTC.

Notes on this clone: A junction end diverges from the germline sequence, so it may reflect a read error. The chain carries TRBV7-7 and TRBJ2-7, with 10 nucleotides matching TRBD2. The germline V gene has CDR1 SSHAT and CDR2 FNYEAQ (reference sequence). CDR3 length: 15 residues. CDR3 sequence: CASSHRWTSGYEQYF. CDR3 in DNA: TGTGCTAGCAGCCACCGTTGGACTAGCGGCTACGAGCAGTACTTC.

The CDR3 DNA reads as TGCGCCAGCAGCCCGCTAGCGGAATCTAGCACAGATACGCAGTATTTT. Protein product: CASSPLAESSTDTQYF. V is TRBV5-1 and J is TRBJ2-3, with 7 bases aligning to TRBD2. The CDR3 contains 16 residues. Trimming took 4 bases from V and 0 from J; bases not matched to a gene: 8. Germline assignment: CDR1 SGHRS and CDR2 YFSETQ.

The rearrangement links TRBV9 to TRBJ2-1, with 11 positions matching TRBD2. J gave up 4 bases and V 0 bases, and 6 bases lay outside the gene matches. Germline-derived CDR1 and CDR2 are SGDLS and YYNGEE. The CDR3 runs to 17 residues. Here the CDR3 DNA reads TGTGCCAGCAGCGTAGGGAATAGCGGGAGGGGATACAATGAGCAGTTCTTC. It codes for CASSVGNSGRGYNEQFF.

This clone came up once. The chain uses TRBV7-9 and TRBJ1-4; 8 bases align to TRBD1. The trim removed 5 bases at V and 7 bases at J, leaving 15 bases unmatched. Germline assignment: CDR1 SEHNR and CDR2 FQNEAQ (reference sequence). The CDR3 extends over 17 amino acids. The chain's CDR3 is CASSVRTGLRLSEKLFF. The CDR3 bases are TGTGCCAGCAGCGTCCGGACAGGGCTACGTCTAAGTGAAAAACTGTTTTTT.

The V gene is TRBV11-2, the J gene TRBJ2-7; no clear D gene. Germline loops: CDR1 SGHAT, CDR2 FQNNGV. The CDR3 length is 14 residues. V was pared by 5 bases and J by 4 bases, with 15 bases between. The CDR3 bases are TGTGCCAGCAGCCAGAACATAATCCAGTACGAGCAGTACTTC. Encoded protein: CASSQNIIQYEQYF.

The chain combines TRBV5-6 with TRBJ1-2, with TRBD1 matching 8 bases. Germline CDR1 and CDR2: SGHDT and YYEEEE. The CDR3 is 15 amino acids. The V and J ends lost 4 bases and 4 bases, in that order; junction bases with no gene match: 9. The DNA for the CDR3 is TGTGCCAGCAGCCCGCCGGGACAGGAGGGCTATGGCTACACCTTC. Its translation: CASSPPGQEGYGYTF.

In the case of this clone: With a much larger clone just one base away, this may be a read error. The V call is TRBV18, the J call TRBJ2-1, with TRBD1 identical over 7 bases. Germline V gene data show CDR1 as KGHSH and CDR2 as LQKENI. The CDR3 has 15 amino acids. CDR3 nucleotide sequence: TGTGCCAACTCACCACGCCGGGACAGCCCCAATGAGCAGTTCTTC. This sequence encodes CANSPRRDSPNEQFF.

The chain has TRBV28 and TRBJ1-2; possibly TRBD1 for D (5 bases). V shed 3 bases and J shed 7 bases, with 15 bases lying between them. Germline V gene lookup returns CDR1 MDHEN and CDR2 SYDVKM. The CDR3 has 14 amino acids. Written as DNA, the CDR3 is TGTGCCAGCAGTTTGTTGCGCCCCGGGGGTGGCTACACCTTC. Protein product: CASSLLRPGGGYTF.

This chain links TRBV10-3 with TRBJ2-1, with no clear D. Deletions cut 2 bases from V and 9 bases from J, with 11 bases between. Germline V gives CDR1 ENHRY, CDR2 SYGVKD. CDR3 size: 13 residues. CDR3 in amino acids: CAISEGLVGEQFF. The CDR3, as DNA: TGTGCCATCAGTGAGGGGCTTGTCGGTGAGCAGTTCTTC.

The V and J genes are TRBV9 and TRBJ2-2; the match to TRBD1 covers 10 bases. With V trimmed by 0 bases and J by 1 base, 0 bases remained unmatched. The CDR3 consists of 16 residues. Germline V gene sequence: CDR1 SGDLS, CDR2 YYNGEE. The CDR3 sequence: CASSVGTGGNTGELFF. The CDR3 DNA reads as TGTGCCAGCAGCGTAGGGACAGGGGGGAACACCGGGGAGCTGTTTTTT.

This sequence joins TRBV19 and TRBJ2-1; the D call may be TRBD1 or TRBD2 (5 bases each). Germline CDR1 and CDR2: LNHDA and SQIVND (reference sequence). V was pared by 6 bases and J by 8 bases, with 17 bases between. The CDR3 sequence is 14 residues long. The CDR3 nucleotides read TGTGCCAGTAGCCCCCGGACACGGCGGGATGAGCAGTTCTTC. Its protein product is CASSPRTRRDEQFF.

The chain has TRBV19 and TRBJ2-2; D is undetermined. The CDR3 totals 15 residues. V dropped 6 bases and J dropped 1 base, with 12 bases sitting between them. The germline gives CDR1 LNHDA, CDR2 SQIVND (reference sequence). The CDR3 nucleotides read TGTGCCAGTAGGATGGTATCCGTGAACACCGGGGAGCTGTTTTTT. This gives the protein CASRMVSVNTGELFF.

This clone was counted between two and nine times. V gene TRBV25-1 combines with J gene TRBJ1-5, with 7 bases lining up with TRBD1. CDR1 is MGHDK and CDR2 is SYGVNS in the germline V gene. V lost 4 bases to trimming and J lost 4 bases; unmatched junction nucleotides: 13. The CDR3 has 17 residues. As DNA, the CDR3 is TGTGCCAGCAGTGGGGACAGAAGCGGGGCGGGGAATCAGCCCCAGCATTTT. Amino acid sequence: CASSGDRSGAGNQPQHF. The variable domain in full, completed from reference TRBV25-1 and TRBJ1-5, reads EADIYQTPRYLVIGTGKKITLECSQTMGHDKMYWYQQDPGMELHLIHYSYGVNSTEKGDLSSESTVSRIRTEHFPLTLESARPSHTSQYLCASSGDRSGAGNQPQHFGDGTRLSIL.

This chain links TRBV10-1 with TRBJ2-2, with D perhaps matching TRBD1 (6 bases). Germline CDR1 and CDR2: WNHNN and SYGVQD (reference sequence). V gave up 3 bases and J gave up 7 bases, with 9 bases separating them. The CDR3 consists of 13 residues. CDR3 DNA: TGCGCCAGCAGTGAACAGGGTTTCGGGGAGCTGTTTTTT. Translating it yields CASSEQGFGELFF.

This chain uses TRBV7-2 with TRBJ2-1; unclear D gene. V lost 1 base and J lost 5, with 6 bases in between. Germline-derived CDR1 and CDR2 are SGHTA and FQGNSA. The CDR3 length is 13 residues. In nucleotides, the CDR3 is TGTGCCAGCAGCTTAGTGGCACACAATGAGCAGTTCTTC. Translation gives CASSLVAHNEQFF.

This clone was detected only once. The V gene is TRBV5-1, the J gene TRBJ2-7; no clear D. V shed 0 bases and J shed 3 bases, with 13 bases lying between them. Germline CDR1 is SGHRS and CDR2 is YFSETQ. The CDR3 extends over 15 amino acids. The CDR3 DNA reads TGCGCCAGCAGCTTGGACGGAACGAGAAACTACGAGCAGTACTTC. This gives the protein CASSLDGTRNYEQYF.

The count of this clone is one. This chain uses TRBV5-4 with TRBJ2-1, with 10 bases matching TRBD2. Germline CDR1 reads SGHNT; CDR2 reads YYREEE (reference sequence). The CDR3 runs to 15 residues. Germline trimming cut 2 bases from V and 5 bases from J; bases unmatched to any gene: 4. The CDR3 reads CASSLGTSVDNEQFF. Written as DNA, the CDR3 is TGTGCCAGCAGCTTAGGGACTAGCGTCGACAATGAGCAGTTCTTC.

The chain recombines TRBV29-1 with TRBJ2-3, with D possibly TRBD2 on 5 matching bases. The germline CDR1 and CDR2 sequences are SQVTM and ANQGSEA. The CDR3 has 12 residues. The ends were cut back, 7 bases at V and 6 bases at J, with 14 bases in the middle. The CDR3 coding sequence is TGCAGCGCCTCCATTTGGGAGGATACGCAGTATTTT. Its translation is CSASIWEDTQYF.

The chain employs TRBV28 and TRBJ2-7, with D possibly matching TRBD1 (5 bases). Looked up from germline, CDR1 is MDHEN and CDR2 is SYDVKM. Trimming removed 6 bases from V and 5 bases from J, with 11 bases in between. The CDR3 consists of 12 residues. The CDR3 DNA sequence: TGTGCCAGCAGAGGGGTAGAGCACGAGCAGTACTTC. Encoded protein: CASRGVEHEQYF.

The chain recombines TRBV7-2 with TRBJ2-7; maybe TRBD2 (6 bases). CDR3 length: 16 amino acids. CDR1 SGHTA and CDR2 FQGNSA come from the germline V gene. V was clipped by 1 base and J by 0 bases, with 13 bases between them. This chain's CDR3 is CASSLEPASVSYEQYF. CDR3 bases: TGTGCCAGCAGCTTAGAGCCGGCTAGCGTCTCCTACGAGCAGTACTTC.

V is TRBV7-2 and J is TRBJ2-3, with D perhaps being TRBD1 or TRBD2 (5 bases each). V shed 6 bases and J shed 3 bases, with 13 bases lying between them. Germline-derived CDR1 and CDR2 are SGHTA and FQGNSA. CDR3 length: 14 residues. The DNA of the CDR3 is TGTGCCAGCAGTCTAGAGGGACCGACAGATACGCAGTATTTT. Amino acids: CASSLEGPTDTQYF.

CDR3 coding DNA: TGTGCCAGTTGGGACAGGGGGCGGGCCGGGGAGCTGTTTTTT. Protein: CASWDRGRAGELFF. The chain links TRBV19 to TRBJ2-2, with 12 bases lining up with TRBD1. Germline CDR1 LNHDA, CDR2 SQIVND (reference sequence). V gave up 8 bases and J gave up 6 bases; unmatched junction bases: 4. CDR3 length: 14 amino acids.

The chain employs TRBV4-2 and TRBJ2-1; TRBD2 might be the D (6 bases). The germline CDR1 and CDR2 sequences are LGHNA and YNFKEQ. This CDR3 is 16 amino acids long. V was clipped by 2 bases and J by 0 bases, with 11 bases between them. The CDR3 bases are TGTGCCAGCAGCCAACGGGGGACCCACTCCTACAATGAGCAGTTCTTC. As protein: CASSQRGTHSYNEQFF.

The chain carries TRBV19 and TRBJ2-6; the D gene is possibly TRBD2 (5 bases). CDR3 size: 15 residues. Germline CDR1 reads LNHDA; CDR2 reads SQIVND (reference sequence). V shed 3 bases and J shed 5 bases, with 11 bases lying between them. CDR3 residues: CASSISADWANVLTF. For the CDR3, the DNA is TGTGCCAGTAGTATTTCCGCGGACTGGGCCAACGTCCTGACTTTC.

This rearrangement joins TRBV9 to TRBJ2-5, with TRBD2 matching over 15 bases. The germline gives CDR1 SGDLS, CDR2 YYNGEE. This CDR3 comprises 16 residues. V was clipped by 4 bases and J by 5 bases; unmatched bases: 6. CDR3 in amino acids: CASSTGTSGRWETQYF. The CDR3 region has the DNA TGTGCCAGCAGCACCGGGACTAGCGGGAGGTGGGAGACCCAGTACTTC.

The chain links TRBV18 to TRBJ2-3, with TRBD1 matching over 8 bases. This CDR3 comprises 13 residues. Germline V gene data show CDR1 as KGHSH and CDR2 as LQKENI. J lost 6 bases, V lost 5 bases, and 4 bases had no gene match. CDR3: CASSISGGDTQYF. The CDR3, as DNA: TGTGCCAGCTCAATTTCAGGGGGCGATACGCAGTATTTT.

V usage is TRBV11-1 and J usage is TRBJ2-1, with TRBD2 identical over 12 bases. CDR1 SGHAT and CDR2 FQDESV come from the germline V gene (reference sequence). The CDR3 is 16 residues long. V dropped 5 bases and J dropped 3; count of bases not matched to a gene: 5. The CDR3 is CASSLSTSGSYNEQFF. In DNA form, the CDR3 reads TGTGCCAGCAGCCTCTCGACTAGCGGGAGCTACAATGAGCAGTTCTTC.

This chain uses TRBV19 with TRBJ2-1; 9 nucleotides line up with TRBD2. Germline assignment: CDR1 LNHDA and CDR2 SQIVND (reference sequence). The CDR3 loop spans 15 amino acids. V was clipped by 4 bases and J by 7 bases; unmatched bases: 8. CDR3 nucleotide sequence: TGTGCCAGTAGTAGTTCAGCGGGAGGTCGTAATGAGCAGTTCTTC. Encoded protein: CASSSSAGGRNEQFF.